Sequencing of this T cell receptor (beta chain) was carried out in a study of blood T cell repertoires in COVID-19. Turning to the study itself: Donors in the United States, Italy and Spain gave samples during acute or convalescent COVID-19. T cells, B-cell-depleted T cells, or PBMCs provided the cDNA or gDNA that served as material.

The CDR3 contains 17 residues. V dropped 1 base and J dropped 6; count of bases not matched to a gene: 12. Looked up from germline, CDR1 is SGHAT and CDR2 is FQNNGV. Patients in Seattle were enrolled during active infection, then followed longitudinally. Original analysis: By means of reference gene primer amplification, nucleated cell counts were estimated. Clones were read by immunoSEQ multiplex PCR, and TCRdb kept only the in-frame ones, dropping some. That table is the source of V, J and clone size, and D and trimming were worked out from the DNA. The sample consists of a few hundred thousand clones, approximately 86% of them appearing once. A single count supports this clone.

The material sequenced was peripheral blood. This rearrangement joins TRBV11-2 to TRBJ2-1, with TRBD1 identical over 7 bases. The receptor was isolated from a human donor with COVID-19, enrolled during active disease. The donor label of this sample is uncertain. CDR3 bases: TGTGCCAGCAGCTTAGGGGGACGACAGGGTAACGGCAATGAGCAGTTCTTC. Translated: CASSLGGRQGNGNEQFF.